This TCR beta chain came from a study of shared clonotypes between healthy human individuals. Across the whole study: Sampling drew on donors who were a couple of women and three men aged 18 to 49. Study observations and caveats: Only blood was sampled; tissue repertoires likely differ. Some clonotypes were shared by all four sorted-subset donors, while others were not shared. The non-shared ones had lower generation probabilities than the shared ones. Few donors limited the genetic and exposure-history diversity represented.

Naive CD8 cells lacked CD45RO and underwent positive selection for CCR7, leaving out terminally differentiated effector memory CD45RA+ cells. V was trimmed by 0 bases and J by 5 bases, leaving 8 bases between them. The CDR3 extends over 13 amino acids. Germline V gene data show CDR1 as SEHNR and CDR2 as FQNEAQ (reference sequence). This table comes from immunoSEQ multiplex PCR, and its TCRdb copy is limited to in-frame clones, with some not included. Of some 2 million clones in the sample, roughly 95% were seen once. About this clone: Its antigen is as yet unknown. This CDR3 is also generated by other DNA sequences in the sample.

The clonotype was recovered from a man between 18 and 35 years old in good health. The sequencing input was naive CD8+ T cells sorted from blood. The chain joins TRBV7-9 to TRBJ2-7, with D possibly being TRBD2 (5 bases). CDR3 region: CASSLAGENEQYF. CDR3 DNA sequence: TGTGCCAGCAGCTTAGCGGGAGAGAACGAGCAGTACTTC.